A selection of T cell receptor beta chains follows, all from one sample in a study of CD8 T cells in Susac syndrome. TCRdb independently ran MiXCR on the immunoSEQ multiplex PCR reads; one entry per CDR3 protein. Of under 200,000 distinct CDR3 sequences detected, 90% to 95% appear once; the ten largest clones hold 0.075% to 0.095%. Sequencing used CD4+ T cells from PBMCs. The receptors here all came from a human donor with Susac syndrome. Both conserved end residues are part of each CDR3. A D gene is named only where the DNA matches it firmly. For some rows the clone size is stated as once, few or many, or as a class when expanded; others skip it.

cdr3_nt: TGTGCCACCAGCAGAGCTAGACCGGACACTGAAGCTTTCTTT; cdr3_aa: CATSRARPDTEAFF; clone_size: NA; j_call: TRBJ1-1; v_call: TRBV15; d_call: NA; cdr3_length: 14
cdr3_nt: TGTGCCAGCAGTTTCGGTAGCGGGGGGCCTGAAGAGACCCAGTACTTC; cdr3_aa: CASSFGSGGPEETQYF; clone_size: NA; j_call: TRBJ2-5; v_call: TRBV12-3/TRBV12-4; d_call: TRBD2; cdr3_length: 16
cdr3_nt: TGTGCCAGCAGCGGGGGACTGCTTGGGGGGGATGAGCAGTTCTTC; cdr3_aa: CASSGGLLGGDEQFF; clone_size: NA; j_call: TRBJ2-1; v_call: TRBV9; d_call: TRBD2; cdr3_length: 15
cdr3_nt: TGTGCCTGGGCACAGGGGTTTACTTCACCCCTCCACTTT; cdr3_aa: CAWAQGFTSPLHF; clone_size: NA; j_call: TRBJ1-6; v_call: TRBV30; d_call: TRBD1; cdr3_length: 13
cdr3_nt: TGTGCCAGCAGCTTACCCGTCAGGGGTGATCGTGGCTACACCTTC; cdr3_aa: CASSLPVRGDRGYTF; clone_size: NA; j_call: TRBJ1-2; v_call: TRBV7-9; d_call: NA; cdr3_length: 15
cdr3_nt: TGTGCCAGCAGCGTCAGGGAAAACATTCAGTACTTC; cdr3_aa: CASSVRENIQYF; clone_size: NA; j_call: TRBJ2-4; v_call: TRBV7-8; d_call: NA; cdr3_length: 12
cdr3_nt: TGTGCCAGCAGTCGGACAGGGGAAGCTGGGGCCAACGTCCTGACTTTC; cdr3_aa: CASSRTGEAGANVLTF; clone_size: NA; j_call: TRBJ2-6; v_call: TRBV6-6; d_call: TRBD1; cdr3_length: 16
cdr3_nt: TGTGCCAGCACCCAAAACAGGGGGTCCAATGAGCAGTTCTTC; cdr3_aa: CASTQNRGSNEQFF; clone_size: NA; j_call: TRBJ2-1; v_call: TRBV12-3/TRBV12-4; d_call: TRBD1; cdr3_length: 14
cdr3_nt: TGTGCCAGCAGTCCCCGGACAGGGGTAGGCTATGGCTACACCTTC; cdr3_aa: CASSPRTGVGYGYTF; clone_size: NA; j_call: TRBJ1-2; v_call: TRBV12-3/TRBV12-4; d_call: TRBD1; cdr3_length: 15
cdr3_nt: TGTGCCAGCACCCCAAGCTTAGGGAAAGAGACCCAGTACTTC; cdr3_aa: CASTPSLGKETQYF; clone_size: NA; j_call: TRBJ2-5; v_call: TRBV9; d_call: NA; cdr3_length: 14
cdr3_nt: TGTGCCAGCAGGAGTTGGGGGGCCTCCTACAATGAGCAGTTCTTC; cdr3_aa: CASRSWGASYNEQFF; clone_size: NA; j_call: TRBJ2-1; v_call: TRBV5-4; d_call: NA; cdr3_length: 15
cdr3_nt: TGTGCCAGCAAACAAGATCTAGCCAAAAACATTCAGTACTTC; cdr3_aa: CASKQDLAKNIQYF; clone_size: NA; j_call: TRBJ2-4; v_call: TRBV27; d_call: NA; cdr3_length: 14
cdr3_nt: TGCGCCAGCAGCCAAGTCCCTGGGGCGGGGGGGGAGACCCAGTACTTC; cdr3_aa: CASSQVPGAGGETQYF; clone_size: NA; j_call: TRBJ2-5; v_call: TRBV4-1; d_call: TRBD2; cdr3_length: 16
cdr3_nt: TGCGCCAGCAGCTTGCATTTGGGACAGGGGACTGAAGCTTTCTTT; cdr3_aa: CASSLHLGQGTEAFF; clone_size: NA; j_call: TRBJ1-1; v_call: TRBV5-1; d_call: TRBD1; cdr3_length: 15
cdr3_nt: TGCAGTGCTCAGGTTCCAGCGGGGGGCTTCTACGAGCAGTACTTC; cdr3_aa: CSAQVPAGGFYEQYF; clone_size: NA; j_call: TRBJ2-7; v_call: TRBV20-1; d_call: TRBD2; cdr3_length: 15
cdr3_nt: TGTGCCAGCAGTACCGGGACTAGCGGGGGTCTATACGAGCAGTACTTC; cdr3_aa: CASSTGTSGGLYEQYF; clone_size: NA; j_call: TRBJ2-7; v_call: TRBV6-1; d_call: TRBD2; cdr3_length: 16
cdr3_nt: TGTGCCAGCTCTCCGGGGGGGGACGAGCAGTACTTC; cdr3_aa: CASSPGGDEQYF; clone_size: few; j_call: TRBJ2-7; v_call: TRBV18; d_call: TRBD2; cdr3_length: 12
cdr3_nt: TGTGCCAGCAGCCAAAATATCGGGCGGAGCAATTCACCCCTCCACTTT; cdr3_aa: CASSQNIGRSNSPLHF; clone_size: NA; j_call: TRBJ1-6; v_call: TRBV3-1; d_call: NA; cdr3_length: 16
cdr3_nt: TGTGCCAGCAGCCCCCGATGGCAGGGGGGGGGTGAGCAGTTCTTC; cdr3_aa: CASSPRWQGGGEQFF; clone_size: NA; j_call: TRBJ2-1; v_call: TRBV11-1; d_call: NA; cdr3_length: 15
cdr3_nt: TGTGCCAGCAGTGAAGGGGGACAGGGGTCAGATACGCAGTATTTT; cdr3_aa: CASSEGGQGSDTQYF; clone_size: NA; j_call: TRBJ2-3; v_call: TRBV2; d_call: TRBD1; cdr3_length: 15
cdr3_nt: TGTGCCAGCAGCAGAGGAGGGGGGACTAACTATGGCTACACCTTC; cdr3_aa: CASSRGGGTNYGYTF; clone_size: NA; j_call: TRBJ1-2; v_call: TRBV3-1; d_call: NA; cdr3_length: 15
cdr3_nt: TGTGCCAGCAGCGACCAGGGGGTGGCCTACGAGCAGTACTTC; cdr3_aa: CASSDQGVAYEQYF; clone_size: NA; j_call: TRBJ2-7; v_call: TRBV2; d_call: TRBD1; cdr3_length: 14
cdr3_nt: TGTGCCAGCAAGTTAAGGGGAAAGCACGAGCAGTACTTC; cdr3_aa: CASKLRGKHEQYF; clone_size: NA; j_call: TRBJ2-7; v_call: TRBV6-5; d_call: NA; cdr3_length: 13
cdr3_nt: TGCGCCAGCAGCTTGGACGCGACAGGGGGCGATGAAAAACTGTTTTTT; cdr3_aa: CASSLDATGGDEKLFF; clone_size: NA; j_call: TRBJ1-4; v_call: TRBV5-1; d_call: TRBD1; cdr3_length: 16
cdr3_nt: TGTGCCAGCAGCTTATATCGAGAGAATGAGCAGTTCTTC; cdr3_aa: CASSLYRENEQFF; clone_size: NA; j_call: TRBJ2-1; v_call: TRBV7-8; d_call: NA; cdr3_length: 13
cdr3_nt: TGCAGTGCTGCGGGACAGGCGATCCAAGAGACCCAGTACTTC; cdr3_aa: CSAAGQAIQETQYF; clone_size: NA; j_call: TRBJ2-5; v_call: TRBV20-1; d_call: TRBD1; cdr3_length: 14
cdr3_nt: TGCAGTGCTAGAGCCCCTAGCGGGAGGCCAACTTACAATGAGCAGTTCTTC; cdr3_aa: CSARAPSGRPTYNEQFF; clone_size: NA; j_call: TRBJ2-1; v_call: TRBV20-1; d_call: TRBD2; cdr3_length: 17
cdr3_nt: TGTGCCAGCAGCGTAGCAAGGGGCCACTATGGCTACACCTTC; cdr3_aa: CASSVARGHYGYTF; clone_size: NA; j_call: TRBJ1-2; v_call: TRBV9; d_call: NA; cdr3_length: 14
cdr3_nt: TGTGCCAGCAGTAAACTAGCGGGGTACCAAGAGACCCAGTACTTC; cdr3_aa: CASSKLAGYQETQYF; clone_size: once; j_call: TRBJ2-5; v_call: TRBV12-3/TRBV12-4; d_call: TRBD2; cdr3_length: 15
cdr3_nt: TGTGCCAGCAGTTTATCGGATTTGAACACTGAAGCTTTCTTT; cdr3_aa: CASSLSDLNTEAFF; clone_size: once; j_call: TRBJ1-1; v_call: TRBV12-3/TRBV12-4; d_call: NA; cdr3_length: 14
cdr3_nt: TGTGCCAGCTCACCGACGGGACCCTATGGCTACACCTTC; cdr3_aa: CASSPTGPYGYTF; clone_size: NA; j_call: TRBJ1-2; v_call: TRBV18; d_call: NA; cdr3_length: 13
cdr3_nt: TGTGCCAGCAGCTCCGGGGGGGCCTACGAGCAGTACTTC; cdr3_aa: CASSSGGAYEQYF; clone_size: NA; j_call: TRBJ2-7; v_call: TRBV7-3; d_call: TRBD2; cdr3_length: 13
cdr3_nt: TGTGCCAGCAGCCCGTGGACAGGGGGCTCCTACGAGCAGTACTTC; cdr3_aa: CASSPWTGGSYEQYF; clone_size: NA; j_call: TRBJ2-7; v_call: TRBV7-9; d_call: TRBD1; cdr3_length: 15
cdr3_nt: TGCAGTGCTAGGGGGCGGGGGACCCACAATGAGCAGTTCTTC; cdr3_aa: CSARGRGTHNEQFF; clone_size: NA; j_call: TRBJ2-1; v_call: TRBV20-1; d_call: TRBD2; cdr3_length: 14
cdr3_nt: TGCAGTGCTCCGGACAGTAGCTCTGGAAACACCATATATTTT; cdr3_aa: CSAPDSSSGNTIYF; clone_size: NA; j_call: TRBJ1-3; v_call: TRBV20-1; d_call: NA; cdr3_length: 14
cdr3_nt: TGTGCCAGCAGACCAGGGGGAGACACTGAAGCTTTCTTT; cdr3_aa: CASRPGGDTEAFF; clone_size: NA; j_call: TRBJ1-1; v_call: TRBV3-1; d_call: TRBD1; cdr3_length: 13
cdr3_nt: TGTGCCAGCAGCCGGGGACAGGGGTTAGGCGAGCAGTACTTC; cdr3_aa: CASSRGQGLGEQYF; clone_size: NA; j_call: TRBJ2-7; v_call: TRBV13; d_call: TRBD1; cdr3_length: 14
cdr3_nt: TGTGCCAGCAGTTTAGCGGGGACTAGCGGGGTAACCTACGAGCAGTACTTC; cdr3_aa: CASSLAGTSGVTYEQYF; clone_size: NA; j_call: TRBJ2-7; v_call: TRBV27; d_call: TRBD2; cdr3_length: 17
cdr3_nt: TGCGCCAGCCGCTTACAGACATCGGTCTATGGCTACACCTTC; cdr3_aa: CASRLQTSVYGYTF; clone_size: NA; j_call: TRBJ1-2; v_call: TRBV5-1; d_call: NA; cdr3_length: 14
cdr3_nt: TGTGCCAGCTCACCAAGCGGTCAAGAGACCCAGTACTTC; cdr3_aa: CASSPSGQETQYF; clone_size: NA; j_call: TRBJ2-5; v_call: TRBV18; d_call: NA; cdr3_length: 13